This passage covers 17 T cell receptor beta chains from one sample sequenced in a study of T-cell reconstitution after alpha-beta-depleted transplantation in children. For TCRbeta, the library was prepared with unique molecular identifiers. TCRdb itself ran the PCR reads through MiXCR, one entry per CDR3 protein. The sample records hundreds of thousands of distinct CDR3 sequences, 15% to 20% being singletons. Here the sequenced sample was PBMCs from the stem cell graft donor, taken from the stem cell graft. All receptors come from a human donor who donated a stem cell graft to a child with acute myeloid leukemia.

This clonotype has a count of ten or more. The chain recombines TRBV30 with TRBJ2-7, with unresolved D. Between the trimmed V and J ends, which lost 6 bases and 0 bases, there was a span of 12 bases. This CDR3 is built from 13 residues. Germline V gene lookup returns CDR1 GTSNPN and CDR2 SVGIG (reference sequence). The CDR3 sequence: CACPGRSSYEQYF. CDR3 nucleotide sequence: TGTGCCTGCCCAGGTAGGAGCTCCTACGAGCAGTACTTC.

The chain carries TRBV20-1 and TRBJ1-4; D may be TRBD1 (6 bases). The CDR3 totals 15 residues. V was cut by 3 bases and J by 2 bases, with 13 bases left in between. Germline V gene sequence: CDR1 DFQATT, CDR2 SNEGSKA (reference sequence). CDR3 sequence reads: CSARRGAGTNEKLFF. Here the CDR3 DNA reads TGCAGTGCTAGGCGGGGGGCAGGGACTAATGAAAAACTGTTTTTT.

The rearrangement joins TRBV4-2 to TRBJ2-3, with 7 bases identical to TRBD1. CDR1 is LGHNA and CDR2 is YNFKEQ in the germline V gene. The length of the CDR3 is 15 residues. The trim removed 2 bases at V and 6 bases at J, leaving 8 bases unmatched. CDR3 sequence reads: CASSQRQGESDTQYF. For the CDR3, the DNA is TGTGCCAGCAGCCAACGACAGGGTGAATCGGATACGCAGTATTTT.

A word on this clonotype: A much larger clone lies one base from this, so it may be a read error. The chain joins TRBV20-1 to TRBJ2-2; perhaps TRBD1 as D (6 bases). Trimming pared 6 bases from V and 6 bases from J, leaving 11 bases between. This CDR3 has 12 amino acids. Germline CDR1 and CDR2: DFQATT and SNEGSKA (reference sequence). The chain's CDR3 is CSAARGSGELFF. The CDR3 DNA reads TGCAGTGCCGCTAGGGGGTCCGGGGAGCTGTTTTTT.

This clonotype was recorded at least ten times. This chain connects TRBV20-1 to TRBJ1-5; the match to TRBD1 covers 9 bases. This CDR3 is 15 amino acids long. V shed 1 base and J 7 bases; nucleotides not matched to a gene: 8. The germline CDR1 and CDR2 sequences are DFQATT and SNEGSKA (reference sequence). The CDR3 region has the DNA TGCAGTGCTAGAGTCGGGACAGGGCAACTGCAGCCCCAGCATTTT. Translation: CSARVGTGQLQPQHF.

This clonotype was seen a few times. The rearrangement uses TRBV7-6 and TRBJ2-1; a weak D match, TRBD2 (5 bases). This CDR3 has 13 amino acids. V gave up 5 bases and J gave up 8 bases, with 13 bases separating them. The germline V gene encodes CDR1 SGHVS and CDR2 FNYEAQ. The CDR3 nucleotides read TGTGCCAGCAGCGTGTTCGCGGGCGATGAGCAGTTCTTC. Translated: CASSVFAGDEQFF. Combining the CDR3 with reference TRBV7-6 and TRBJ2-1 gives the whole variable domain GAGVSQSPRYKVTKRGQDVALRCDPISGHVSLYWYRQALGQGPEFLTYFNYEAQQDKSGLPNDRFSAERPEGSISTLTIQRTEQRDSAMYRCASSVFAGDEQFFGPGTRLTVL.

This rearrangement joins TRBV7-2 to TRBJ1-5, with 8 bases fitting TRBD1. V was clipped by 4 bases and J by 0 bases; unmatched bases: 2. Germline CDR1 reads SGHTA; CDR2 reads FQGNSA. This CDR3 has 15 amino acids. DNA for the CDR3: TGTGCCAGCAGCTGGACAGGGAATAGCAATCAGCCCCAGCATTTT. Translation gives CASSWTGNSNQPQHF.

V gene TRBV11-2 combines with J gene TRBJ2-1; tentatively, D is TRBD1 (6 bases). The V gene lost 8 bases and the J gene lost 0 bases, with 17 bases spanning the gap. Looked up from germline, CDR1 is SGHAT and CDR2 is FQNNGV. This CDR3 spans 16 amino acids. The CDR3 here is CASSRDTASSYNEQFF. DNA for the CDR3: TGTGCCAGCTCCCGGGACACTGCTAGCTCCTACAATGAGCAGTTCTTC.

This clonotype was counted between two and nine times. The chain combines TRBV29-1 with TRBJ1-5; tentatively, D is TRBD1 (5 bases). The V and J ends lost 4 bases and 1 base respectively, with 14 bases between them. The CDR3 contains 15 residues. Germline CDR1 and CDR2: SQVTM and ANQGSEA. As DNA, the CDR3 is TGCAGCGTTGCAGAGGACACGGTGAGCAATCAGCCCCAGCATTTT. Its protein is CSVAEDTVSNQPQHF.

The CDR3 nucleotides are TGTGCCAGCAGCCGAGACAAAGTAGCAGGTACAGATACGCAGTATTTT. Its protein product is CASSRDKVAGTDTQYF. The gene calls are TRBV4-2 and TRBJ2-3; no firm D call. CDR3 length equals 16 residues. V was shortened by 4 bases and J by 3 bases, with 17 bases between the two germline ends. Germline assignment: CDR1 LGHNA and CDR2 YNFKEQ.

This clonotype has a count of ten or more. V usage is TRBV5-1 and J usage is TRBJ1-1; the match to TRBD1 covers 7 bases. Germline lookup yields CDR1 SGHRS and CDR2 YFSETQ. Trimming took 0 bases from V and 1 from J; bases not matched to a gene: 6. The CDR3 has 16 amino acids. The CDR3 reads CASSLAGTASNTEAFF. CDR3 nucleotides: TGCGCCAGCAGCTTGGCCGGGACAGCTTCGAACACTGAAGCTTTCTTT.

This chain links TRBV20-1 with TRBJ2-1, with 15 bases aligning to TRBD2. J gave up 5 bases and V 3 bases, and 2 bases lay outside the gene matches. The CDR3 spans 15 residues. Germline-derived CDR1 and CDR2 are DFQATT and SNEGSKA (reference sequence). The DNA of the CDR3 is TGCAGTGCTAGGGGGACTAGCGGGGGGCACAATGAGCAGTTCTTC. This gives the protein CSARGTSGGHNEQFF.

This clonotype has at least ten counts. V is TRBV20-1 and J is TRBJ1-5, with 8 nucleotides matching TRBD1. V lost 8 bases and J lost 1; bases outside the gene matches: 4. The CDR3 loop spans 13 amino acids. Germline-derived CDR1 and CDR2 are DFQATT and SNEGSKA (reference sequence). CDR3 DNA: TGCAGTTGCCGACAGGGGAGCAATCAGCCCCAGCATTTT. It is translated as CSCRQGSNQPQHF.

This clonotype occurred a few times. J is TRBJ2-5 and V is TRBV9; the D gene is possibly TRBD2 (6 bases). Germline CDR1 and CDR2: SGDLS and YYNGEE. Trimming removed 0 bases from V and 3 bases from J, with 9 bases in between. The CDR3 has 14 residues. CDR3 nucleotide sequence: TGTGCCAGCAGCGTAGAGGGACTGGAAGAGACCCAGTACTTC. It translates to CASSVEGLEETQYF. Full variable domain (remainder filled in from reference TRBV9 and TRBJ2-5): DSGVTQTPKHLITATGQRVTLRCSPRSGDLSVYWYQQSLDQGLQFLIQYYNGEERAKGNILERFSAQQFPDLHSELNLSSLELGDSALYFCASSVEGLEETQYFGPGTRLLVL.

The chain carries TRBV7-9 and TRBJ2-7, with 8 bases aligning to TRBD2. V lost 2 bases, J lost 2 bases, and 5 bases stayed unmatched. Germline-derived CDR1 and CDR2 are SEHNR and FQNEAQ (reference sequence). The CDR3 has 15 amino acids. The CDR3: CASSLFQRGTYEQYF. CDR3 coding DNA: TGTGCCAGCAGCTTATTTCAGCGGGGGACCTACGAGCAGTACTTC.

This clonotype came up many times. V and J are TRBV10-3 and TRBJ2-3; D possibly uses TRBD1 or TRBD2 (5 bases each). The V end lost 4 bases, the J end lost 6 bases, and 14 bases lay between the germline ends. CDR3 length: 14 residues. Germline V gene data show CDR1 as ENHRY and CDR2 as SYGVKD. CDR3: CAISGEGHGDTQYF. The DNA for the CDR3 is TGTGCCATCAGTGGAGAGGGGCATGGGGATACGCAGTATTTT.

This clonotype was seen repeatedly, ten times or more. The CDR3 bases are TGCAGCGTTGAAAGAGGGGCCGGGAACACTGAAGCTTTCTTT. It translates to CSVERGAGNTEAFF. The J gene is TRBJ1-1, the V gene TRBV29-1; tentatively, D is TRBD1 (5 bases). The length of the CDR3 is 14 residues. The germline V and J ends were trimmed by 2 bases and 1 base, with 11 bases remaining between them. Per the germline V gene, CDR1 is SQVTM and CDR2 is ANQGSEA.